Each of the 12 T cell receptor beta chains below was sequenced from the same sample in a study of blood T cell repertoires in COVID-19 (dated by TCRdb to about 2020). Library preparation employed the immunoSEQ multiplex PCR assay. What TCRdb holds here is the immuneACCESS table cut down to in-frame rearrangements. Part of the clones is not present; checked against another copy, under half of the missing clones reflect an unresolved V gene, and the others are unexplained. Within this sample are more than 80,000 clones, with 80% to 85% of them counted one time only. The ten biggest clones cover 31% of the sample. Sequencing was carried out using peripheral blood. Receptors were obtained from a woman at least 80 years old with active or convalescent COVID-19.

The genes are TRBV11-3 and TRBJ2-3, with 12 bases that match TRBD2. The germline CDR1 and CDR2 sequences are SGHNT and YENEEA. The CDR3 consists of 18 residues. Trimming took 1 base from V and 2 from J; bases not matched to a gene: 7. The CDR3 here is CASSLGFGLAGNTDTQYF. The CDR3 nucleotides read TGTGCCAGCAGCTTAGGTTTCGGACTAGCGGGAAACACAGATACGCAGTATTTT.

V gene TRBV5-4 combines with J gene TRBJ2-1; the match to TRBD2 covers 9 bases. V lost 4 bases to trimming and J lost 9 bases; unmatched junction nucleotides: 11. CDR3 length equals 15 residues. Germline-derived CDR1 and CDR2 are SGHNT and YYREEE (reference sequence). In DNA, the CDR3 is TGTGCCAGCAGCCCGAAGCGGGAGGATTGGAGTGAGCAGTTCTTC. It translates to CASSPKREDWSEQFF. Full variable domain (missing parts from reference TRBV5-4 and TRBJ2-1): ETGVTQSPTHLIKTRGQQVTLRCSSQSGHNTVSWYQQALGQGPQFIFQYYREEENGRGNFPPRFSGLQFPNYSSELNVNALELDDSALYLCASSPKREDWSEQFFGPGTRLTVL.

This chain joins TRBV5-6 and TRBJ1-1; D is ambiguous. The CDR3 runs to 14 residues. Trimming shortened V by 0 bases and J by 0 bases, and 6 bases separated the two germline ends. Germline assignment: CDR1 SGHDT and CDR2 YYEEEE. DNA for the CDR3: TGTGCCAGCAGCTTGGGTGCAGTGAACACTGAAGCTTTCTTT. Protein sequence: CASSLGAVNTEAFF.

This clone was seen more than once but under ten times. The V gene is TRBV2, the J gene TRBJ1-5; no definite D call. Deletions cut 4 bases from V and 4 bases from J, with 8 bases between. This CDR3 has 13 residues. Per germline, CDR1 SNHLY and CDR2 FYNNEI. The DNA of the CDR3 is TGTGCCAGCAGTGTTGGGCAAAATCAGCCCCAGCATTTT. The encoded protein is CASSVGQNQPQHF.

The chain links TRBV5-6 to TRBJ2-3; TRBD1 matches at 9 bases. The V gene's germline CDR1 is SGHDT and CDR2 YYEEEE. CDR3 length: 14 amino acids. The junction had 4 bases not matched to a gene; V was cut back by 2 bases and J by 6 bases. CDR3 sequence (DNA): TGTGCCAGCAGCTTTGGGACAGGGATCGATACGCAGTATTTT. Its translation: CASSFGTGIDTQYF.

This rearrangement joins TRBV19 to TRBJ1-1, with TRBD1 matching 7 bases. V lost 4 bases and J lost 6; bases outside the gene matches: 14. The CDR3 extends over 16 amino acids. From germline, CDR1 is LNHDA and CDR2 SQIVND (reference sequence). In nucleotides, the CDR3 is TGTGCCAGTAGTACCCTCGGGGGACAGAGAGTATCTGAAGCTTTCTTT. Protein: CASSTLGGQRVSEAFF.

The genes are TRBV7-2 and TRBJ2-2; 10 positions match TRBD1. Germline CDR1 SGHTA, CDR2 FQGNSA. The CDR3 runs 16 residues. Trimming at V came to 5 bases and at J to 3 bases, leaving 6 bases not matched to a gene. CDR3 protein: CASSVTGGFYTGELFF. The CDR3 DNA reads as TGTGCCAGCAGCGTGACAGGGGGCTTTTACACCGGGGAGCTGTTTTTT.

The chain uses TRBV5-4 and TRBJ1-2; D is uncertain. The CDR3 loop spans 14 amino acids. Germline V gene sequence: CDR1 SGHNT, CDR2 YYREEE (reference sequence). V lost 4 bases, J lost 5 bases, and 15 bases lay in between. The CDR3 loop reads CASSPPSDWYGYTF. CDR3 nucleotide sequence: TGTGCCAGCAGCCCCCCGTCCGACTGGTATGGCTACACCTTC. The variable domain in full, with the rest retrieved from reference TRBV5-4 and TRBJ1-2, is ETGVTQSPTHLIKTRGQQVTLRCSSQSGHNTVSWYQQALGQGPQFIFQYYREEENGRGNFPPRFSGLQFPNYSSELNVNALELDDSALYLCASSPPSDWYGYTFGSGTRLTVV.

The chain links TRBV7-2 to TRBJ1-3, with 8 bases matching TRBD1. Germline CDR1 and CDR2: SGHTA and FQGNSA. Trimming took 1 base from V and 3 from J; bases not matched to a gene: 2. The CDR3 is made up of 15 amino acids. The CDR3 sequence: CASSLGRGHGNTIYF. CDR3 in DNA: TGTGCCAGCAGCTTAGGCAGGGGGCATGGAAACACCATATATTTT.

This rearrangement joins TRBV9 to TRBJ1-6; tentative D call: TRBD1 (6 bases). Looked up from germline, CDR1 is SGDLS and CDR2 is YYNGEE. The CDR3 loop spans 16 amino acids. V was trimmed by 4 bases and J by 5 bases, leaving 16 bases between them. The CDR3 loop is CASSTTGFSNNSPLHF. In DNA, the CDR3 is TGTGCCAGCAGCACAACAGGGTTCTCGAATAATTCACCCCTCCACTTT.

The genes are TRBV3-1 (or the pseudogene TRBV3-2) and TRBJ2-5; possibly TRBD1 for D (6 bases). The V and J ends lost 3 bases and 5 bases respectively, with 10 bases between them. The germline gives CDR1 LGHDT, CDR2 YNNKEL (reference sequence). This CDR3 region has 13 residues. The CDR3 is CASSHGGRETQYF. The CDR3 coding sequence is TGTGCCAGCAGCCATGGGGGCCGGGAGACCCAGTACTTC.

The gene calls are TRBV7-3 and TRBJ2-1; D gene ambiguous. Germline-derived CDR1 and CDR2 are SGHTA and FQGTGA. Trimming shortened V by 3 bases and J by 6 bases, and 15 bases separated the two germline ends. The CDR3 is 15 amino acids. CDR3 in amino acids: CASSFSSSGPNEQFF. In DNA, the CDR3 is TGTGCCAGCAGCTTCTCGTCGAGTGGGCCCAATGAGCAGTTCTTC.